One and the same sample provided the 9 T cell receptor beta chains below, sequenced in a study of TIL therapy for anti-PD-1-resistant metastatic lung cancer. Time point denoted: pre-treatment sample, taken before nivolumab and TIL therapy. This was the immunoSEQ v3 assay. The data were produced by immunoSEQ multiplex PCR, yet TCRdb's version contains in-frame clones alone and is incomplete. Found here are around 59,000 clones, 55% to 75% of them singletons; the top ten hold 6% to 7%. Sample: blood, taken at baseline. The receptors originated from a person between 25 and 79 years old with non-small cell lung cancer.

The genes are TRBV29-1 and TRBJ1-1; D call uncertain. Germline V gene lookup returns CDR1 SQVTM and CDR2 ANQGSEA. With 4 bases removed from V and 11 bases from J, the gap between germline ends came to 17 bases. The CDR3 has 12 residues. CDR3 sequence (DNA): TGCAGCGTTGGCCTTTCCGAGCCCGAGGCTTTCTTT. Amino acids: CSVGLSEPEAFF.

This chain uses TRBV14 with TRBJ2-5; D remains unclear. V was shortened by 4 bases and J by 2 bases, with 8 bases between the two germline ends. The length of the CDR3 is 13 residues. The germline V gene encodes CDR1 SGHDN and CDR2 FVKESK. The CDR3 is CASSRGGQETQYF. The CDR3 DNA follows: TGTGCCAGCAGCCGCGGCGGACAAGAGACCCAGTACTTC.

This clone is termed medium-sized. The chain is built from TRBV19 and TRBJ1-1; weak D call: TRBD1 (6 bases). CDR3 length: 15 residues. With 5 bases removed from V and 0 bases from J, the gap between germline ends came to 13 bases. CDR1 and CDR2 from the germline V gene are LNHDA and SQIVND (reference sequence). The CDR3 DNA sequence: TGTGCCAGTAGTTCTCGGACAGAATTGAACACTGAAGCTTTCTTT. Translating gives CASSSRTELNTEAFF.

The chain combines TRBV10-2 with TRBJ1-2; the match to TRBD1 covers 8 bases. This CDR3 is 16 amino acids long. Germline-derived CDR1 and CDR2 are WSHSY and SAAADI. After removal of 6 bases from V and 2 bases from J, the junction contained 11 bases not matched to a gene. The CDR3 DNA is TGCGCCAGCAGCGATACAGGGGGAGCCATCAACTATGGCTACACCTTC. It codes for CASSDTGGAINYGYTF.

CDR3 DNA sequence: TGTGCCAGCAGTGCAGGACAGGAACTATGGGAGCAGTACTTC. Protein sequence: CASSAGQELWEQYF. J is TRBJ2-7 and V is TRBV28; 7 bases fit TRBD1. The CDR3 sequence is 14 residues long. CDR1 is MDHEN, CDR2 SYDVKM, per germline. V gave up 5 bases and J gave up 7 bases; unmatched junction bases: 11. The whole variable domain, filled in from reference TRBV28 and TRBJ2-7, reads DVKVTQSSRYLVKRTGEKVFLECVQDMDHENMFWYRQDPGLGLRLIYFSYDVKMKEKGDIPEGYSVSREKKERFSLILESASTNQTSMYLCASSAGQELWEQYFGPGTRLTVT.

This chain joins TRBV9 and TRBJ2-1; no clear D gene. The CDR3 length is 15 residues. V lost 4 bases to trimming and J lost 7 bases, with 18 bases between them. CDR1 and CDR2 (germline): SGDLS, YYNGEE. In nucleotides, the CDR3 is TGTGCCAGCAGCTCTTCTTCCGGGTTCAGGAATGAGCAGTTCTTC. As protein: CASSSSSGFRNEQFF. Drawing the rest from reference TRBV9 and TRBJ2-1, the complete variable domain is DSGVTQTPKHLITATGQRVTLRCSPRSGDLSVYWYQQSLDQGLQFLIQYYNGEERAKGNILERFSAQQFPDLHSELNLSSLELGDSALYFCASSSSSGFRNEQFFGPGTRLTVL.

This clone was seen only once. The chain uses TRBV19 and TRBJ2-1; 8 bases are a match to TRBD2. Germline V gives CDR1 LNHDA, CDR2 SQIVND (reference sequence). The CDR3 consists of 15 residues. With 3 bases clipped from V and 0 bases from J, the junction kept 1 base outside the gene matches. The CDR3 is CASSIAGGSYNEQFF. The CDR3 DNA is TGTGCCAGTAGTATCGCGGGGGGCTCCTACAATGAGCAGTTCTTC.

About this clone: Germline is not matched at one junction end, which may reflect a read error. The CDR3: CASSLALRKDF. The CDR3 DNA is TGTGCCAGCAGCTTAGCCCTCCGGAAAGATTTT. This sequence joins TRBV7-9 and TRBJ1-3; no clear D gene. The CDR3 consists of 11 residues. Looked up from germline, CDR1 is SEHNR and CDR2 is FQNEAQ (reference sequence).

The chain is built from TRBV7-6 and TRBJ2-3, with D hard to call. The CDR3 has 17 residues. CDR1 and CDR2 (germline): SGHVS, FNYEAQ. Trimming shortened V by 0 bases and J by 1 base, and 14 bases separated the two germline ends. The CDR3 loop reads CASSLALDQLGTDTQYF. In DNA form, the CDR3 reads TGTGCCAGCAGCTTAGCGCTCGACCAACTGGGCACAGATACGCAGTATTTT.